Listed here are 5 T cell receptor beta chains from one sample, sequenced in a study of vaccination and CD4 T cells after COVID-19. Their target antigens are unknown. The treatment here: approximately 11-day PBMC culture with coronavirus spike peptide pools or control peptides (ViraFEST assay). Cultured CD4+ T cell DNA underwent sequencing with the Oncomine TCR Beta short-read assay. One entry per CDR3 protein, called by TCRdb with MiXCR from the PCR reads. The sample lists approximately 17,000 distinct CDR3 sequences; around 60% were seen once. The input for sequencing was CD4+ T cells from blood, cultured in vitro, taken before SARS-CoV-2 vaccination. Every receptor here comes from a human donor who had recovered from COVID-19.

The V and J genes are TRBV20-1 and TRBJ1-1; TRBD1 might be the D (6 bases). The CDR3 totals 12 residues. Germline values: CDR1 DFQATT, CDR2 SNEGSKA (reference sequence). CDR3 protein: CCLGGMNTEAFF. In DNA, the CDR3 is TGCTGCCTTGGGGGCATGAACACTGAAGCTTTCTTT.

The rearrangement joins TRBV20-1 to TRBJ2-7; TRBD2 matches at 9 bases. Trimming cost V 5 bases and J 2 bases; bases outside gene matches: 13. Germline V lookup: CDR1 DFQATT, CDR2 SNEGSKA (reference sequence). The CDR3 has 16 residues. The CDR3: CSAQKGELAGPYEQYF. The DNA for the CDR3 is TGCAGTGCTCAAAAAGGAGAACTAGCGGGCCCCTACGAGCAGTACTTC.

The gene calls are TRBV7-2 and TRBJ2-1; the match to TRBD2 covers 15 bases. J lost 14 bases, V lost 4 bases, and 6 bases had no gene match. CDR1 and CDR2 (germline): SGHTA, FQGNSA. CDR3 length: 14 amino acids. CDR3 sequence: CASSSGLAGGNKFF. CDR3 coding DNA: TGTGCCAGCAGCTCAGGACTAGCGGGAGGGAATAAGTTCTTC.

The rearrangement uses TRBV6-4 and TRBJ2-2; D is unresolved. Per the germline V gene, CDR1 is MRHNA and CDR2 is SNTAGT. V lost 2 bases to trimming and J lost 2 bases, with 0 bases between them. This CDR3 region has 12 residues. The CDR3 nucleotides read TGTGCCAGCAGTGACAACACCGGGGAGCTGTTTTTT. Its protein is CASSDNTGELFF.

The V gene is TRBV20-1, the J gene TRBJ1-5; TRBD1 agrees at 7 bases. Unmatched junction bases numbered 8, after V lost 4 bases and J lost 8 bases. CDR3 length: 13 residues. CDR1 is DFQATT, CDR2 SNEGSKA, per germline (reference sequence). The CDR3 DNA sequence: TGCAGTGCTAACCGACAGGGTCCGGAGCCCCAGCATTTT. Its protein is CSANRQGPEPQHF.